These T cell receptor beta chains were read from a single sample in a study of cytomegalovirus exposure and HLA in healthy donors. Libraries were prepared by immunoSEQ multiplex PCR; TCRdb keeps only in-frame clonotypes and omits some of them. The table shows 210,000 or so clones, with 88% occurring only once. The sample was PBMCs. The source of these receptors is a woman under 30 in good health and CMV-seronegative. CDR3s include the opening cysteine and the closing phenylalanine or tryptophan. The D gene is left open where the match is weak. Some rows mark clone size as missing; the rest say once, few, many or name a class of expanded clone.

J,D,V,size,CDR3,DNA
TRBJ2-7,TRBD1,TRBV29-1,NA,CSVVVTGGLYEQYF,TGCAGCGTTGTCGTGACAGGGGGCCTCTACGAGCAGTACTTC
TRBJ1-2,NA,TRBV6-6,NA,CASSSPQGSGGYTF,TGTGCCAGCAGTTCTCCCCAGGGTAGCGGTGGCTACACCTTC
TRBJ2-6,NA,TRBV21-1,NA,CAADREGANVLTF,TGTGCCGCCGACCGGGAGGGGGCCAACGTCCTGACTTTC
TRBJ1-1,TRBD1,TRBV19,NA,CASSTQGATEAFF,TGTGCCAGTAGTACACAGGGGGCGACTGAAGCTTTCTTT
TRBJ2-7,TRBD1,TRBV7-6,NA,CASSLDRVSYEQYF,TGTGCCAGCAGCTTGGACAGGGTCTCCTACGAGCAGTACTTC
TRBJ2-7,TRBD1,TRBV6-1,NA,CASSEGGDSTFKQYF,TGTGCCAGCAGTGAGGGTGGGGACAGTACCTTCAAGCAGTACTTC
TRBJ2-7,NA,TRBV28,NA,CASSSPTTEYEQYF,TGTGCCAGCAGCTCCCCGACCACAGAATACGAGCAGTACTTC
TRBJ2-3,TRBD2,TRBV9,once,CASSTRTSATDTQYF,TGTGCCAGCAGCACCCGGACTAGCGCCACAGATACGCAGTATTTT
TRBJ2-7,TRBD2,TRBV9,NA,CASSPREGSSYEQYF,TGTGCCAGCAGCCCTCGGGAGGGTTCTTCCTACGAGCAGTACTTC
TRBJ2-5,NA,TRBV7-9,NA,CASTGESETQYF,TGTGCCAGCACCGGGGAGTCGGAGACCCAGTACTTC
TRBJ2-5,TRBD2,TRBV19,NA,CASSIGSRLAQNYQETQYF,TGTGCCAGTAGTATTGGGTCGAGACTAGCCCAAAATTACCAAGAGACCCAGTACTTC
TRBJ2-2,NA,TRBV5-1,once,CASSTPGGLSKAGELFF,TGCGCCAGCAGTACACCGGGTGGACTCTCCAAGGCCGGGGAGCTGTTTTTT
TRBJ1-1,NA,TRBV27,NA,CASSSGVGANTEAFF,TGTGCCAGCAGTTCGGGGGTAGGGGCGAACACTGAAGCTTTCTTT
TRBJ2-1,TRBD2,TRBV4-2,NA,CASSPRREGFYNEQFF,TGTGCCAGCAGCCCGAGGCGGGAGGGCTTTTACAATGAGCAGTTCTTC
TRBJ2-1,TRBD2,TRBV27,NA,CASSNAGTSDYNEQFF,TGTGCCAGCAGCAACGCCGGGACTAGTGACTACAATGAGCAGTTCTTC
TRBJ2-1,NA,TRBV7-9,NA,CASSLGLYNEQFF,TGTGCCAGCAGCTTAGGGCTCTACAATGAGCAGTTCTTC
TRBJ2-3,TRBD2,TRBV6-1,NA,CASRRTSGLGDTQYF,TGTGCCAGCAGGAGGACTAGCGGCCTCGGAGATACGCAGTATTTT
TRBJ2-2,TRBD1,TRBV18,NA,CASSPRQGQAGVGELFF,TGTGCCAGCTCACCTAGACAGGGGCAAGCGGGCGTCGGGGAGCTGTTTTTT
TRBJ1-2,TRBD1,TRBV7-9,NA,CASSSPSRDRPSGYTF,TGTGCCAGCAGCTCGCCGAGCCGGGACAGGCCGTCTGGCTACACCTTC
TRBJ2-1,NA,TRBV28,NA,CASSFMRYNEQFF,TGTGCCAGCAGTTTCATGCGGTACAATGAGCAGTTCTTC
TRBJ1-2,TRBD1,TRBV5-1,NA,CASSLVLTGGENGYTF,TGCGCCAGCAGCCTGGTGCTGACAGGGGGCGAGAATGGCTACACCTTC
TRBJ1-2,TRBD1,TRBV28,once,CASSEGQSNYGYTF,TGTGCCAGCAGTGAGGGACAGTCAAACTATGGCTACACCTTC
TRBJ2-7,NA,TRBV5-8,NA,CASSSNSYEQYF,TGTGCCAGCAGCTCTAACTCCTACGAGCAGTACTTC
TRBJ1-4,NA,TRBV5-6,once,CASSSPSPGFREKLFF,TGTGCCAGCAGCTCCCCCTCTCCCGGGTTTAGAGAAAAACTGTTTTTT
TRBJ2-7,TRBD2,TRBV28,NA,CASTLAGGYLYEQYF,TGTGCCAGCACCTTGGCGGGAGGTTACCTCTACGAGCAGTACTTC
TRBJ2-1,NA,TRBV7-2,NA,CASSTNINEQFF,TGTGCCAGCAGTACCAACATCAATGAGCAGTTCTTC
TRBJ1-5,NA,TRBV27,NA,CASRLQGYSNQPQHF,TGTGCCAGCAGACTTCAGGGTTATAGCAATCAGCCCCAGCATTTT
TRBJ2-1,NA,TRBV11-3,NA,CASSDSPRYGSEQFF,TGTGCCAGCAGCGACTCTCCTAGATATGGGAGTGAGCAGTTCTTC
TRBJ2-1,TRBD2,TRBV5-1,NA,CASSLSVGGRANEQFF,TGCGCCAGCAGCTTGTCTGTTGGGGGGAGGGCCAATGAGCAGTTCTTC
TRBJ2-5,TRBD1,TRBV4-1,NA,CASSLLTGGKETQYF,TGCGCCAGCAGCCTTTTGACAGGGGGCAAAGAGACCCAGTACTTC
TRBJ1-1,NA,TRBV5-1,NA,CASSPDGGNTEAFF,TGCGCCAGCAGCCCGGATGGCGGAAACACTGAAGCTTTCTTT
TRBJ2-5,NA,TRBV29-1,NA,CSVVVSGETQYF,TGCAGCGTCGTAGTCAGCGGGGAGACCCAGTACTTC
TRBJ1-3,TRBD1,TRBV13,NA,CASSLGQGSGNTIYF,TGTGCCAGCAGCTTAGGACAGGGGAGCGGAAACACCATATATTTT
TRBJ2-3,NA,TRBV19,NA,CASSPRGVTDTQYF,TGTGCCAGTAGTCCCAGGGGTGTAACAGATACGCAGTATTTT
TRBJ2-3,TRBD2,TRBV4-1,NA,CASSQVASGSTDTQYF,TGCGCCAGCAGCCAAGTGGCTAGCGGGAGCACAGATACGCAGTATTTT
TRBJ2-3,NA,TRBV5-5,once,CASSFPRSSTDTQYF,TGTGCCAGCAGCTTCCCGAGGTCTAGCACAGATACGCAGTATTTT
TRBJ2-3,TRBD1,TRBV27,NA,CASSFLPGTGGPDTQYF,TGTGCCAGCAGTTTCTTGCCCGGGACAGGGGGGCCAGATACGCAGTATTTT
TRBJ1-4,NA,TRBV5-5,NA,CASSRDWTNEKLFF,TGTGCCAGCAGCCGAGACTGGACTAATGAAAAACTGTTTTTT
TRBJ2-5,NA,TRBV7-8,NA,CASSLVPREETQYF,TGTGCCAGCAGCTTAGTTCCCAGGGAAGAGACCCAGTACTTC
TRBJ2-7,NA,TRBV2,NA,CASSPTSYEQYF,TGTGCCAGCAGTCCTACTTCCTACGAGCAGTACTTC
TRBJ2-5,NA,TRBV4-1,once,CASSQEDRPQETQYF,TGCGCCAGCAGCCAGGAGGACAGACCCCAAGAGACCCAGTACTTC
TRBJ1-1,TRBD1,TRBV6-1,NA,CASGDRVNTEAFF,TGTGCCAGCGGGGACAGGGTGAACACTGAAGCTTTCTTT
TRBJ1-1,NA,TRBV6-1,NA,CASFLGGGWSTEAFF,TGTGCCAGCTTCCTCGGTGGAGGATGGAGCACTGAAGCTTTCTTT
TRBJ1-4,NA,TRBV20-1,NA,CSGGNNEKLFF,TGCAGTGGTGGCAACAATGAAAAACTGTTTTTT
TRBJ1-3,NA,TRBV7-9,NA,CASSHSLTDYSGNTIYF,TGTGCCAGCAGCCACTCACTGACGGACTACTCTGGAAACACCATATATTTT
TRBJ2-7,NA,TRBV2,NA,CATALQGYRYEQYF,TGTGCCACCGCCCTTCAGGGGTATCGGTACGAGCAGTACTTC
TRBJ2-5,TRBD2,TRBV7-2,NA,CASSRWTSGQETQYF,TGTGCCAGCAGCCGATGGACTAGCGGCCAAGAGACCCAGTACTTC
TRBJ2-2,TRBD1,TRBV5-1,NA,CASSFRTGDTGELFF,TGCGCCAGCAGCTTCCGGACAGGGGATACCGGGGAGCTGTTTTTT
TRBJ1-1,NA,TRBV30,once,CAWRPRQAVSAEAFF,TGTGCCTGGAGGCCCAGACAGGCGGTATCAGCTGAAGCTTTCTTT
TRBJ2-3,NA,TRBV4-2,NA,CASSQDVYTDTQYF,TGTGCCAGCAGCCAAGATGTGTACACAGATACGCAGTATTTT
TRBJ2-3,TRBD2,TRBV28,NA,CASSLQGLGTSGSVSTDTQYF,TGTGCCAGCAGTTTGCAGGGACTAGGGACTAGCGGGAGCGTTAGCACAGATACGCAGTATTTT
TRBJ1-2,TRBD1,TRBV6-1,NA,CASRVRTGSNYGYTF,TGTGCCAGCAGGGTTAGGACAGGGTCGAACTATGGCTACACCTTC
TRBJ1-1,TRBD1,TRBV6-5,NA,CASSNRGGTEAFF,TGTGCCAGCAGTAACAGGGGGGGAACTGAAGCTTTCTTT
TRBJ2-7,TRBD1,TRBV7-9,NA,CASSPPSGTGPYEQYF,TGTGCCAGCAGCCCCCCCTCCGGGACAGGGCCCTACGAGCAGTACTTC
TRBJ1-3,NA,TRBV18,few,CASSPDSSGNTIYF,TGTGCCAGCTCACCGGACAGCTCTGGAAACACCATATATTTT
TRBJ2-5,NA,TRBV7-9,NA,CASSLGSQYQETQYF,TGTGCCAGCAGCTTAGGGTCCCAGTATCAAGAGACCCAGTACTTC
TRBJ2-1,TRBD2,TRBV30,NA,CAWSSLRPSGNNEQFF,TGTGCCTGGAGTTCACTTAGACCTAGCGGGAATAATGAGCAGTTCTTC
TRBJ1-5,NA,TRBV11-2,NA,CASSLIGGPQHF,TGTGCCAGCAGCTTAATCGGGGGGCCCCAGCATTTT
TRBJ1-1,NA,TRBV28,NA,CASSRLQGIGAFF,TGTGCCAGCAGTAGACTTCAGGGGATCGGGGCTTTCTTT
TRBJ2-1,NA,TRBV7-9,NA,CASRPRGPQFF,TGTGCCAGCAGGCCCCGGGGTCCACAGTTCTTC